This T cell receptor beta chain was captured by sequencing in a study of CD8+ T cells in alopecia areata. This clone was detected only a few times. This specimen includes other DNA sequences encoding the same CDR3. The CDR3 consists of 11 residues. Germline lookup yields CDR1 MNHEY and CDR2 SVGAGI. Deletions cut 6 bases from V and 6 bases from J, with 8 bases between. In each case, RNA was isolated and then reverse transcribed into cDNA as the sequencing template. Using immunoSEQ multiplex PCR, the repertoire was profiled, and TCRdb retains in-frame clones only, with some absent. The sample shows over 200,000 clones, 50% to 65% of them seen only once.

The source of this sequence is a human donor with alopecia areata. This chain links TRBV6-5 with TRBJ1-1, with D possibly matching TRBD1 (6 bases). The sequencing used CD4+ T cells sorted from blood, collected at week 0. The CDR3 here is CASRQGPEAFF. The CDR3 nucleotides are TGTGCCAGCAGACAGGGTCCTGAAGCTTTCTTT.